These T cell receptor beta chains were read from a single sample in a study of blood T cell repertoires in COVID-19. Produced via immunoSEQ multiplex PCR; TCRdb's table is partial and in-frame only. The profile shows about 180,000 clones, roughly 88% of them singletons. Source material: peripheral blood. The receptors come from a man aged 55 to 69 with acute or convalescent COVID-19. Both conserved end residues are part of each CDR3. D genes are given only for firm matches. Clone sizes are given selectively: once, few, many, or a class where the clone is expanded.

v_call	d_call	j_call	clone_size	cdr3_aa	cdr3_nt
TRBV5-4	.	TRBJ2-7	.	CASSLGRGSSYEQYF	TGTGCCAGCAGCTTGGGTCGGGGAAGCTCCTACGAGCAGTACTTC
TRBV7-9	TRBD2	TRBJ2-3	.	CASSFPAGTSWDTQYF	TGTGCCAGCAGCTTCCCGGCCGGGACTAGTTGGGATACGCAGTATTTT
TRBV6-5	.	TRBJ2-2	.	CASSYAGTNTGELFF	TGTGCCAGCAGCTATGCAGGGACGAACACCGGGGAGCTGTTTTTT
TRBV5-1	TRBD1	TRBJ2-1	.	CASSLGQGVKDEQFF	TGCGCCAGCAGCTTGGGACAGGGTGTTAAGGATGAGCAGTTCTTC
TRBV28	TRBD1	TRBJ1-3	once	CASTQGGVGNTIYF	TGTGCCAGCACACAGGGGGGCGTCGGAAACACCATATATTTT
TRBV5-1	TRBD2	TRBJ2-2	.	CASSWGLAGGGTGELFF	TGCGCCAGCAGCTGGGGACTAGCGGGAGGAGGAACCGGGGAGCTGTTTTTT
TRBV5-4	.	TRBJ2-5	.	CASSLANSETQYF	TGTGCCAGCAGCTTGGCCAACTCCGAGACCCAGTACTTC
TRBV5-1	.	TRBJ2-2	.	CASSLATGTGELFF	TGCGCCAGCAGCTTGGCCACCGGCACCGGGGAGCTGTTTTTT
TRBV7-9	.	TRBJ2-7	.	CASSRDLTTYEQYF	TGTGCCAGCAGCCGGGACTTGACGACCTACGAGCAGTACTTC
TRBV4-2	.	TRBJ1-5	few	CASSQEYSRDNQPQHF	TGTGCCAGCAGCCAAGAGTACTCCAGGGACAATCAGCCCCAGCATTTT
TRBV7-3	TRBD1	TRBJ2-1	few	CASSSAGQGMNEQFF	TGTGCCAGCAGCTCCGCGGGACAGGGGATGAATGAGCAGTTCTTC
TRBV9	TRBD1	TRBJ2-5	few	CASSDPEGARRETQYF	TGTGCCAGCAGCGATCCAGAGGGGGCTAGGCGGGAGACCCAGTACTTC
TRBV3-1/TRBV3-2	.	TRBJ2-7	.	CASSPGSTYEQYF	TGTGCCAGCAGCCCGGGGTCTACCTACGAGCAGTACTTC
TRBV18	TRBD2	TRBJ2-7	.	CASFKAGGDEQYF	TGTGCCAGCTTCAAAGCGGGAGGAGACGAGCAGTACTTC
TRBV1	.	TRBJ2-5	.	CTSSRSGLAGSETQYF	TGCACCAGCAGCCGATCGGGACTAGCGGGATCGGAGACCCAGTACTTC
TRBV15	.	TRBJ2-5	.	CATSRGGRVQETQYF	TGTGCCACCAGCAGGGGAGGACGGGTTCAGGAGACCCAGTACTTC
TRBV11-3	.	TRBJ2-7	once	CASSLGASSFYEQYF	TGTGCCAGCAGCTTAGGAGCGAGCTCTTTCTACGAGCAGTACTTC
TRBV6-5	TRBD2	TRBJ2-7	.	CASIRREGRHEQYF	TGTGCCAGCATTCGGAGGGAGGGCCGCCACGAGCAGTACTTC
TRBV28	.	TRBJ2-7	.	CASSLFVRGSSYEQYF	TGTGCCAGCAGCCTTTTCGTAAGGGGAAGCTCCTACGAGCAGTACTTC
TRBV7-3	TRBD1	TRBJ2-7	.	CASSSDRQPYEQYF	TGTGCCAGCAGCTCGGACAGGCAGCCCTACGAGCAGTACTTC
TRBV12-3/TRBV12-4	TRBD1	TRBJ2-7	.	CASRPTGARGQYF	TGTGCCAGCAGACCTACAGGGGCTCGCGGGCAGTACTTC
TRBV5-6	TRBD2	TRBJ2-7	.	CASSAPDGGVYEQYF	TGTGCCAGCAGCGCGCCGGACGGGGGGGTCTACGAGCAGTACTTC
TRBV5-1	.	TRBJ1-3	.	CASSLEGGSGNTIYF	TGCGCCAGCAGCTTAGAAGGGGGTTCTGGAAACACCATATATTTT
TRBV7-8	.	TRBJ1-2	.	CASSPRQDFGYGYTF	TGTGCCAGCAGCCCCAGACAGGACTTTGGGTATGGCTACACCTTC
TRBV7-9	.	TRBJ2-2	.	CASTDLGNTNTGELFF	TGTGCCAGCACCGACCTCGGGAATACCAACACCGGGGAGCTGTTTTTT
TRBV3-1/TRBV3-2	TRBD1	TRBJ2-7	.	CASSQEPGQRKQYF	TGTGCCAGCAGCCAAGAACCGGGACAGCGGAAGCAGTACTTC
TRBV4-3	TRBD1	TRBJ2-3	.	CASSPRQGASDTQYF	TGCGCCAGCAGCCCACGACAGGGGGCATCAGATACGCAGTATTTT
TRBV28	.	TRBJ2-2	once	CATLEGNTGELFF	TGTGCGACCTTGGAGGGTAACACCGGGGAGCTGTTTTTT
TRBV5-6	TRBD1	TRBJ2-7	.	CASGQGTHYEQYF	TGTGCCAGCGGACAGGGAACACACTACGAGCAGTACTTC
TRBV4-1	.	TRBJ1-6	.	CASSQPGQSEALHF	TGCGCCAGCAGCCAACCCGGACAGTCGGAGGCCCTCCACTTT
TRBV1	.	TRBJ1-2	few	CTSSQPGHYSKPRGYGYTF	TGCACCAGCAGCCAACCGGGACACTACAGTAAACCCAGGGGCTATGGCTACACCTTC
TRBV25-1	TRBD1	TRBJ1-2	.	CASSTWTGTMDGYTF	TGTGCCAGCAGTACCTGGACAGGGACAATGGATGGCTACACCTTC
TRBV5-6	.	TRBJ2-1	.	CASSPKPLPRNEQFF	TGTGCCAGCAGCCCGAAGCCCCTTCCCCGGAATGAGCAGTTCTTC
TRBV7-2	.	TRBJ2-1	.	CASSLAGTPYSYNEQFF	TGTGCCAGCAGCTTAGCGGGGACTCCTTACTCCTACAATGAGCAGTTCTTC
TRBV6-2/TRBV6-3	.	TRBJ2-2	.	CASSYAGWGELFF	TGTGCCAGCAGTTACGCGGGATGGGGGGAGCTGTTTTTT
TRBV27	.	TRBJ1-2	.	CASRTLTGNYGYTF	TGTGCCAGCAGGACCCTCACAGGGAACTATGGCTACACCTTC
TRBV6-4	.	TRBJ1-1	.	CASSDNGNTEAFF	TGTGCCAGCAGTGACAACGGGAACACTGAAGCTTTCTTT
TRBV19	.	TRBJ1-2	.	CASSIDGANYGYTF	TGTGCCAGTAGTATAGACGGAGCTAACTATGGCTACACCTTC
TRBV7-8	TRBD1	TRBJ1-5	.	CASSLGGQGNQPQHF	TGTGCCAGCAGCTTAGGGGGACAGGGGAATCAGCCCCAGCATTTT
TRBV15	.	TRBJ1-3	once	CATSGTTGPGGTIYF	TGTGCCACCAGCGGGACGACGGGGCCCGGGGGCACCATATATTTT
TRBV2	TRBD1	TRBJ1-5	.	CASNGDRGGNQPQHF	TGTGCCAGCAACGGGGACAGGGGTGGCAATCAGCCCCAGCATTTT
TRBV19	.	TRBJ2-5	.	CASSTRVLETQYF	TGTGCCAGTAGCACCAGGGTTTTGGAGACCCAGTACTTC
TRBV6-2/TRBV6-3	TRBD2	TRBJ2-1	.	CASSTMTSGLRHEQFF	TGTGCCAGCAGTACTATGACTAGCGGCCTTAGGCATGAGCAGTTCTTC
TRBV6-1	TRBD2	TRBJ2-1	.	CASSEGTSLLSSYNEQFF	TGTGCCAGCAGTGAGGGGACTAGCCTATTGAGCTCCTACAATGAGCAGTTCTTC
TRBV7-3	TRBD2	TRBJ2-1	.	CASSSGLAGDEQFF	TGTGCCAGCAGCTCGGGACTAGCGGGAGATGAGCAGTTCTTC
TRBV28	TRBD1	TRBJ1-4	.	CASSLSGGKEKLFF	TGTGCCAGCAGTTTATCAGGGGGCAAGGAAAAACTGTTTTTT
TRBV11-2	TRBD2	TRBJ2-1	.	CASSPGTSGVYNEQFF	TGTGCCAGCAGCCCCGGGACTAGCGGGGTCTACAATGAGCAGTTCTTC
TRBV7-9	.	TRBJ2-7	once	CASSFVRGSSYEQYF	TGTGCCAGCAGCTTCGTTCGGGGAAGCTCCTACGAGCAGTACTTC
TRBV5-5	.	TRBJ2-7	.	CASSLVPGPYEQYF	TGTGCCAGCAGCTTGGTCCCAGGGCCCTACGAGCAGTACTTC
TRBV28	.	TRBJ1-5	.	CASSTINQPQHF	TGTGCCAGCAGCACAATCAATCAGCCCCAGCATTTT
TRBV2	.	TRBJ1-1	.	CASSEQGYTEAFF	TGTGCCAGCAGCGAACAGGGATACACTGAAGCTTTCTTT
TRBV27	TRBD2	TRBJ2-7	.	CASREEGWREVDEQYF	TGTGCCAGCAGGGAAGAAGGGTGGCGGGAGGTAGACGAGCAGTACTTC
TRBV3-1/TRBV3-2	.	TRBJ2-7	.	CASSQSDDGTYEQYF	TGTGCCAGCAGCCAATCAGACGACGGGACCTACGAGCAGTACTTC
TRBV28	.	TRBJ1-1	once	CASTPGDRLNTEAFF	TGTGCCAGCACCCCGGGTGACAGACTGAACACTGAAGCTTTCTTT
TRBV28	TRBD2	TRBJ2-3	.	CASSPTSGRADTQYF	TGTGCCAGCAGTCCGACTAGCGGGAGGGCCGATACGCAGTATTTT
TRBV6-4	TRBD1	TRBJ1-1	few	CASRSGTGGTEAFF	TGTGCCAGCAGATCCGGGACAGGGGGCACTGAAGCTTTCTTT